Shown below are 7 T cell receptor beta chains from a single sample sequenced in a study of Tregs in tolerant kidney transplant recipients (dated 2019 in TCRdb). What the time point label conveys for this sample: blood sample drawn before combined kidney and bone marrow transplant. Preparation of the library involved the immunoSEQ multiplex PCR assay. TCRdb's version of the immuneACCESS table is confined to in-frame rearrangements and falls short of the full clone set. An unresolved V gene accounts for under half of the shortfall where checked; the remainder is of unknown origin. The record for this sample contains tens of thousands of clones. The ten largest clones add up to about 0.83% of the sample. Sequencing was performed on CD4+ T cells from blood, taken before the transplant. These TCRs come from a human donor who received a combined kidney and bone marrow transplant.

Concerning this clone itself: Read coverage stops 3 residues before the CDR3 terminus; the germline J gene supplies the remainder. This sequence joins TRBV20-1 and TRBJ1-6, with 7 bases identical to TRBD1. Germline CDR1 reads DFQATT; CDR2 reads SNEGSKA (reference sequence). The CDR3 runs 16 residues. After removal of 2 bases from V and 7 bases from J, the junction contained 11 bases not matched to a gene. The CDR3 DNA, read in part, is TGCAGTGCTAGACTGGGCAGGGGGAAATGGAATTCACCC. Amino acids: CSARLGRGKWNSP. The full CDR3 protein is CSARLGRGKWNSPLHF.

On this clone itself: Read data end 3 residues before the CDR3 end; the end is taken from the germline J gene. The chain uses TRBV19 and TRBJ2-5; the D gene is possibly TRBD2 (5 bases). The CDR3 totals 14 residues. The V and J ends lost 6 bases and 1 base respectively, with 12 bases between them. Germline-derived CDR1 and CDR2 are LNHDA and SQIVND (reference sequence). This CDR3 reads CASSPWAGQETQYF. Incomplete CDR3 DNA: TGTGCCAGTAGCCCTTGGGCGGGCCAAGAGACC.

Notes on this clone: The read stops 3 residues short of the end of the CDR3; the missing end is completed from the germline J gene. The J gene is TRBJ2-3, the V gene TRBV23-1; 7 bases match TRBD1. TRBV23-1 belongs to the ORF category, with a function that is uncertain. J gave up 0 bases and V 2 bases, and 8 bases lay outside the gene matches. The CDR3 has 17 residues. CDR3 DNA (partial): TGCGCCAGCAGTCAAACGGGCCAGGGGGAGAGCACAGATACG. Its translation: CASSQTGQGESTDT. The whole CDR3 sequence is CASSQTGQGESTDTQYF.

Details on this clone: The read gets to within 3 residues of the CDR3 end, and the germline J gene fills in the rest. The V call is TRBV20-1, the J call TRBJ1-6; weak D call: TRBD1 (6 bases). V lost 0 bases and J 10 bases, leaving 13 bases between the germline ends. There are 14 residues in the CDR3. Looked up from germline, CDR1 is DFQATT and CDR2 is SNEGSKA (reference sequence). CDR3 in amino acids: CSARDQGFGSPLHF. CDR3 bases read: TGCAGTGCTAGAGATCAGGGGTTTGGATCACCC.

On this clone: The read halts 3 residues ahead of the CDR3 end, with the missing end drawn from the germline J gene. The chain carries TRBV7-7 and TRBJ2-1; TRBD1 agrees at 10 bases. The CDR3 runs 14 residues. The germline gives CDR1 SSHAT, CDR2 FNYEAQ (reference sequence). V lost 3 bases and J lost 9; bases outside the gene matches: 5. The CDR3 bases that were read are TGTGCCAGCAGCTTGCGACAGGGGGCTATTGAG. Its protein is CASSLRQGAIE. The complete CDR3 reads CASSLRQGAIEQFF.

A word on this clone: The CDR3 end falls 3 residues outside the read, so it is completed with the germline J gene. The rearrangement joins TRBV2 to TRBJ2-3; possible D gene TRBD2, 6 bases. V dropped 2 bases and J dropped 0 bases, with 12 bases sitting between them. This CDR3 region has 16 residues. Germline-derived CDR1 and CDR2 are SNHLY and FYNNEI. The CDR3 region is CASSELGTASTDTQYF. The covered CDR3 bases are TGTGCCAGCAGTGAATTGGGGACTGCTAGCACAGATACG.

Concerning this clone itself: The observed sequence ends 3 residues before the CDR3 terminus, with the missing tail filled in from the germline J gene. The chain carries TRBV18 and TRBJ2-7, with D hard to call. The germline CDR1 and CDR2 sequences are KGHSH and LQKENI. The CDR3 extends over 13 amino acids. V shed 2 bases and J shed 2 bases, with 7 bases lying between them. The CDR3 DNA, read in part, is TGTGCCAGCTCACCAACACCAACCTACGAG. Translated: CASSPTPTYE. The full CDR3 protein reads CASSPTPTYEQYF.